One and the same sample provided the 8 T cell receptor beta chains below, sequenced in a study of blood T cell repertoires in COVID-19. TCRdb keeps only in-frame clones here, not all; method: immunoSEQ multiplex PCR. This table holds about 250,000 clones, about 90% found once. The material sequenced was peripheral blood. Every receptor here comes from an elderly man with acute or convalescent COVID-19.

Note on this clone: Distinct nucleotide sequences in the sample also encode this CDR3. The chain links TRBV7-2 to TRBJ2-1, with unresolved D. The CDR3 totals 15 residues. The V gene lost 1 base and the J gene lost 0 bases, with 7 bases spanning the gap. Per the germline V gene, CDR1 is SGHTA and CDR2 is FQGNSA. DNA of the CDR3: TGTGCCAGCAGCTTAGGGTTGAGCTCCTACAATGAGCAGTTCTTC. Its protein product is CASSLGLSSYNEQFF.

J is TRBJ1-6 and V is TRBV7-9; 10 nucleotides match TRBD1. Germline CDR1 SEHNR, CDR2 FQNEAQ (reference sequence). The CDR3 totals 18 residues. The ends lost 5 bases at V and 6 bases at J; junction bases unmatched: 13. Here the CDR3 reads CASSRRRQGAPPNSPLHF. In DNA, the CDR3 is TGTGCCAGCAGCCGACGCCGACAGGGGGCCCCTCCTAATTCACCCCTCCACTTT.

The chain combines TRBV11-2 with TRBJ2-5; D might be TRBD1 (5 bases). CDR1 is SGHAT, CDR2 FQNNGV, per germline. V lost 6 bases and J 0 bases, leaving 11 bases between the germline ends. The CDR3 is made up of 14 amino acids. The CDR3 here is CASSFRQNQETQYF. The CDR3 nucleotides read TGTGCCAGCAGTTTTAGACAGAACCAAGAGACCCAGTACTTC.

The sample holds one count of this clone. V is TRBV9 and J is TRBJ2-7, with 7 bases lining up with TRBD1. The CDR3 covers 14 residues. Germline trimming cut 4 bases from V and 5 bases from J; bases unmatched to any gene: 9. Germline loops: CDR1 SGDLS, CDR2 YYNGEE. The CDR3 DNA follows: TGTGCCAGCAGCCCGACAGGGATGATTAACGAGCAGTACTTC. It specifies CASSPTGMINEQYF.

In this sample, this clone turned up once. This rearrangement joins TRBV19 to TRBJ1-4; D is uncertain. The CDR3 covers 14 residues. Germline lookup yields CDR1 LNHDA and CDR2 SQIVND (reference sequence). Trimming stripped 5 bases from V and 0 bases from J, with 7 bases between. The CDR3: CASSDFATNEKLFF. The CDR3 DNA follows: TGTGCCAGTAGTGACTTCGCAACTAATGAAAAACTGTTTTTT. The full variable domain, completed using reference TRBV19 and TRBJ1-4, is DGGITQSPKYLFRKEGQNVTLSCEQNLNHDAMYWYRQDPGQGLRLIYYSQIVNDFQKGDIAEGYSVSREKKESFPLTVTSAQKNPTAFYLCASSDFATNEKLFFGSGTQLSVL.

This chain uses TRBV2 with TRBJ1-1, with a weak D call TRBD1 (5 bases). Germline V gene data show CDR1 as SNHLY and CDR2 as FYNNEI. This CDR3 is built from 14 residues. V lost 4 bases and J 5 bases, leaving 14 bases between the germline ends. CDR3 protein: CASSGRVGGTEAFF. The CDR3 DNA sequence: TGTGCCAGCAGTGGACGAGTTGGGGGGACTGAAGCTTTCTTT.

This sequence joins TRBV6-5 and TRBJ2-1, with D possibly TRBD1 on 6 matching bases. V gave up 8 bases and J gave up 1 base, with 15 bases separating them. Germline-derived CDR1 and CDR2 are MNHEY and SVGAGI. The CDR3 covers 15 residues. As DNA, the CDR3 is TGTGCCAGCCTTCCGGGACATTCTTCCTACAATGAGCAGTTCTTC. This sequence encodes CASLPGHSSYNEQFF.

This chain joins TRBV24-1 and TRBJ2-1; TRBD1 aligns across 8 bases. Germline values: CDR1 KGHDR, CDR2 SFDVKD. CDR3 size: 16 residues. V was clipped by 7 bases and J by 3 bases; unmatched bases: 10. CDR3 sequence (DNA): TGTGCCACCAGGGACGTGGACAGGGTGAGCTACAATGAGCAGTTCTTC. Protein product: CATRDVDRVSYNEQFF.